The source of this T cell receptor beta chain is a study of shared clonotypes between healthy human individuals. The protocol was immunoSEQ multiplex PCR, while the TCRdb copy is restricted to in-frame clones and leaves out a portion. Found here are 85,000 to 100,000 clones, 60% to 75% of them singletons; the top ten hold 50%. Losses at the gene ends were 1 base for V and 5 bases for J; bases not matched to a gene: 7. CDR1 and CDR2 (germline): SEHNR, FQNEAQ (reference sequence). The CDR3 is made up of 15 amino acids. The V gene is TRBV7-9, the J gene TRBJ2-5, with 7 nucleotides matching TRBD1. The sequencing input was memory CD8+ T cells sorted from blood. Subset: CD45RO+ cells pooled with CCR7-negative TemRA cells. The sequence derives from a young man in good health. CDR3 coding DNA: TGTGCCAGCAGCTTAGTGCAGGGGGTAGATGAGACCCAGTACTTC. It specifies CASSLVQGVDETQYF.